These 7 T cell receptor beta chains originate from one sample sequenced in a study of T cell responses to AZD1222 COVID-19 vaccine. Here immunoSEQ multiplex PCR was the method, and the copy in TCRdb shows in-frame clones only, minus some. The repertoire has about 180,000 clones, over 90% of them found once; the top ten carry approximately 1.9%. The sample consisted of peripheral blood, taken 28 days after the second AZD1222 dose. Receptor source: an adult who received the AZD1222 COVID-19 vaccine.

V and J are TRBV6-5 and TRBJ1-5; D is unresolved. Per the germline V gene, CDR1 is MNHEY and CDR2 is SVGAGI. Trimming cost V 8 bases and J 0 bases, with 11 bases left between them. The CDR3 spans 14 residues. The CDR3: CASWAAYSNQPQHF. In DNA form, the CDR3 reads TGTGCCAGCTGGGCAGCTTATAGCAATCAGCCCCAGCATTTT.

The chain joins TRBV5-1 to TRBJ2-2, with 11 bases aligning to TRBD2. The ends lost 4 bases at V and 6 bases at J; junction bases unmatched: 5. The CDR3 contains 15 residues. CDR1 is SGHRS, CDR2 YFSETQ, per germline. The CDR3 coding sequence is TGCGCCAGCAGCCCAAATAGCGGGAGGGCCGGGGAGCTGTTTTTT. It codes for CASSPNSGRAGELFF.

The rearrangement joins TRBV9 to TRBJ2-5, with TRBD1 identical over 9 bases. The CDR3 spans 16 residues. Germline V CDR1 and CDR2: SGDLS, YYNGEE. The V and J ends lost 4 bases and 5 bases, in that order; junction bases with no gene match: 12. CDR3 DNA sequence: TGTGCCAGCAGCCCCCGAGGAGGACAGGGGTTGGAGACCCAGTACTTC. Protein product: CASSPRGGQGLETQYF.

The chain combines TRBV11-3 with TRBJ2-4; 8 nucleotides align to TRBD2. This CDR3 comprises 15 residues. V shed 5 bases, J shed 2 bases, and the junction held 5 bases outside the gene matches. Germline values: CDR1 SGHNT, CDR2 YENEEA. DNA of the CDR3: TGTGCCAGCAGCCCCCGGGAGGGGTCCAAAAACATTCAGTACTTC. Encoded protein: CASSPREGSKNIQYF.

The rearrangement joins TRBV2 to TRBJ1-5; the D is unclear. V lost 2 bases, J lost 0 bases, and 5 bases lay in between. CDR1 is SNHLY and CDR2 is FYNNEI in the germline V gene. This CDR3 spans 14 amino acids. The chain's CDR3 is CASSELVSNQPQHF. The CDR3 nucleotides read TGTGCCAGCAGTGAACTAGTTAGCAATCAGCCCCAGCATTTT.

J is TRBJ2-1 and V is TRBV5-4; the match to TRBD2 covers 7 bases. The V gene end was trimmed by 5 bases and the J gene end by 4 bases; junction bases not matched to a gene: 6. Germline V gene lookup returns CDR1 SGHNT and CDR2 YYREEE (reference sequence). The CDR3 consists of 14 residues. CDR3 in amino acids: CASRASGPYNEQFF. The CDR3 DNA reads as TGTGCCAGCAGAGCTAGCGGACCATACAATGAGCAGTTCTTC.

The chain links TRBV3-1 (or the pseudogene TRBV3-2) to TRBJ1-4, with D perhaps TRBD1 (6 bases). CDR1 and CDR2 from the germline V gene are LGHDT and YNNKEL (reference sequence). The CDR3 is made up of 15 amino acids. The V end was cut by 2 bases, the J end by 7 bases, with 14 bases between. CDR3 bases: TGTGCCAGCAGCCAACCGGGTGGGGGCGGTGAAAAACTGTTTTTT. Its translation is CASSQPGGGGEKLFF.